The rows below give T cell receptor beta chains drawn from one sample of a study of cytomegalovirus exposure and HLA in healthy donors. This table comes from immunoSEQ multiplex PCR, and its TCRdb copy is limited to in-frame clones, with some not included. Of about 120,000 clones detected, approximately 80% appear once; the ten largest clones hold 8.8%. Material: PBMCs. The receptor set was obtained from a female donor in good health and CMV-seropositive. Both conserved end residues are part of each CDR3. A D gene is named only where the DNA matches it firmly. Clone size, where shown, is once, few, many, or a class for clones that have expanded.

clone_size: once
d_call: TRBD1
j_call: TRBJ2-3
v_call: TRBV5-1
cdr3_aa: CASSPRGTGYPDTQYF
cdr3_nt: TGCGCCAGCAGCCCGAGGGGGACAGGGTATCCAGATACGCAGTATTTT

clone_size: .
d_call: TRBD1
j_call: TRBJ2-5
v_call: TRBV25-1
cdr3_aa: CASSEGQRQGTQYF
cdr3_nt: TGTGCCAGCAGTGAGGGACAGCGGCAAGGGACCCAGTACTTC

clone_size: few
d_call: TRBD1
j_call: TRBJ1-4
v_call: TRBV6-5
cdr3_aa: CASSFREGANEKLFF
cdr3_nt: TGTGCCAGCAGTTTCCGGGAGGGGGCGAATGAAAAACTGTTTTTT

clone_size: few
d_call: TRBD2
j_call: TRBJ2-7
v_call: TRBV5-4
cdr3_aa: CASSLEVTSIIGEQYF
cdr3_nt: TGTGCCAGCAGCTTGGAGGTGACTAGCATCATAGGCGAGCAGTACTTC

clone_size: .
d_call: TRBD1
j_call: TRBJ2-3
v_call: TRBV2
cdr3_aa: CASSDFTGTGWTDTQYF
cdr3_nt: TGTGCCAGCAGTGATTTCACCGGGACAGGGTGGACAGATACGCAGTATTTT

clone_size: few
d_call: .
j_call: TRBJ1-1
v_call: TRBV7-9
cdr3_aa: CASSLVGGALLNTEAFF
cdr3_nt: TGTGCCAGCAGCTTAGTAGGGGGGGCTTTGTTGAACACTGAAGCTTTCTTT

clone_size: .
d_call: TRBD1
j_call: TRBJ1-6
v_call: TRBV7-8
cdr3_aa: CASSLTGGITPLHF
cdr3_nt: TGTGCCAGCAGCTTAACAGGGGGTATTACACCCCTCCACTTT

clone_size: .
d_call: TRBD1
j_call: TRBJ1-2
v_call: TRBV6-5
cdr3_aa: CASSYRTGFNGYTF
cdr3_nt: TGTGCCAGCAGTTACAGGACAGGGTTCAATGGCTACACCTTC

clone_size: .
d_call: TRBD1
j_call: TRBJ1-6
v_call: TRBV4-1
cdr3_aa: CASSPGTGNSPLHF
cdr3_nt: TGCGCCAGCAGCCCCGGGACAGGGAATTCACCCCTCCACTTT

clone_size: .
d_call: .
j_call: TRBJ1-1
v_call: TRBV7-2
cdr3_aa: CASSLAPGGPEAFF
cdr3_nt: TGTGCCAGCAGCTTAGCGCCCGGGGGACCTGAAGCTTTCTTT

clone_size: .
d_call: TRBD2
j_call: TRBJ2-3
v_call: TRBV5-1
cdr3_aa: CASRSGGAITETQYF
cdr3_nt: TGCGCCAGCAGATCGGGGGGGGCCATCACGGAAACGCAGTATTTT

clone_size: .
d_call: .
j_call: TRBJ1-2
v_call: TRBV6-1
cdr3_aa: CASRDTIVYGYTF
cdr3_nt: TGTGCCAGTCGGGACACAATCGTCTATGGCTACACCTTC

clone_size: .
d_call: TRBD1
j_call: TRBJ1-2
v_call: TRBV5-6
cdr3_aa: CASSLADRVLSGYTF
cdr3_nt: TGTGCCAGCAGCTTGGCGGACAGGGTATTATCCGGCTACACCTTC

clone_size: .
d_call: TRBD1
j_call: TRBJ1-1
v_call: TRBV7-2
cdr3_aa: CASSLARQGHTEAFF
cdr3_nt: TGTGCCAGCAGCTTAGCGAGACAGGGCCACACTGAAGCTTTCTTT

clone_size: few
d_call: TRBD1
j_call: TRBJ1-5
v_call: TRBV5-1
cdr3_aa: CASSLGQGEQPQHF
cdr3_nt: TGCGCCAGCAGCTTAGGACAGGGTGAGCAGCCCCAGCATTTT

clone_size: .
d_call: .
j_call: TRBJ1-3
v_call: TRBV15
cdr3_aa: CATSRDKHPGNTIYF
cdr3_nt: TGTGCCACCAGCAGAGATAAGCATCCGGGAAACACCATATATTTT

clone_size: .
d_call: .
j_call: TRBJ1-5
v_call: TRBV30
cdr3_aa: CAWSGQIANQPQHF
cdr3_nt: TGTGCCTGGAGTGGTCAGATAGCCAATCAGCCCCAGCATTTT

clone_size: .
d_call: .
j_call: TRBJ2-1
v_call: TRBV9
cdr3_aa: CASSVDTRNEQFF
cdr3_nt: TGTGCCAGCAGCGTAGATACCAGAAATGAGCAGTTCTTC

clone_size: .
d_call: .
j_call: TRBJ2-7
v_call: TRBV18
cdr3_aa: CASSEGVMYEQYF
cdr3_nt: TGTGCCAGCTCAGAGGGGGTGATGTACGAGCAGTACTTC

clone_size: .
d_call: .
j_call: TRBJ1-6
v_call: TRBV27
cdr3_aa: CASSLVRDSTALHF
cdr3_nt: TGTGCCAGCAGTTTAGTCCGGGACTCGACGGCCCTCCACTTT

clone_size: .
d_call: .
j_call: TRBJ1-5
v_call: TRBV10-3
cdr3_aa: CAISESSGVQPQHF
cdr3_nt: TGTGCCATCAGTGAGTCGTCGGGGGTTCAGCCCCAGCATTTT

clone_size: .
d_call: .
j_call: TRBJ2-7
v_call: TRBV6-5
cdr3_aa: CASSYSSGNEQYF
cdr3_nt: TGTGCCAGCAGTTACTCGTCAGGGAACGAGCAGTACTTC

clone_size: .
d_call: TRBD1
j_call: TRBJ1-2
v_call: TRBV7-2
cdr3_aa: CASSWDRGKFGYTF
cdr3_nt: TGTGCCAGCAGCTGGGACAGGGGAAAGTTTGGCTACACCTTC

clone_size: .
d_call: .
j_call: TRBJ2-5
v_call: TRBV18
cdr3_aa: CASSPPASVQETQYF
cdr3_nt: TGTGCCAGCTCACCACCGGCCTCCGTACAAGAGACCCAGTACTTC

clone_size: .
d_call: TRBD1
j_call: TRBJ1-3
v_call: TRBV28
cdr3_aa: CASSFTHDRGRDTIYF
cdr3_nt: TGTGCCAGCAGTTTCACCCACGACAGGGGGCGAGACACCATATATTTT

clone_size: .
d_call: TRBD1
j_call: TRBJ1-1
v_call: TRBV29-1
cdr3_aa: CSATGTANTEAFF
cdr3_nt: TGCAGCGCCACCGGGACAGCGAACACTGAAGCTTTCTTT

clone_size: once
d_call: TRBD2
j_call: TRBJ2-3
v_call: TRBV15
cdr3_aa: CATSKGTSVTFTDTQYF
cdr3_nt: TGTGCCACCAGCAAGGGGACTAGCGTAACCTTCACAGATACGCAGTATTTT

clone_size: .
d_call: TRBD1
j_call: TRBJ1-2
v_call: TRBV19
cdr3_aa: CASTQRTGPNYGYTF
cdr3_nt: TGTGCCAGTACGCAACGGACAGGGCCTAACTATGGCTACACCTTC

clone_size: .
d_call: .
j_call: TRBJ1-6
v_call: TRBV6-5
cdr3_aa: CASSYLTGQPLHF
cdr3_nt: TGTGCCAGCAGTTACTTAACGGGACAACCCCTCCACTTT

clone_size: .
d_call: TRBD1
j_call: TRBJ1-1
v_call: TRBV5-1
cdr3_aa: CASSYDTGGGGTEAFF
cdr3_nt: TGCGCCAGCAGCTACGATACAGGGGGCGGGGGGACTGAAGCTTTCTTT

clone_size: .
d_call: .
j_call: TRBJ2-5
v_call: TRBV7-3
cdr3_aa: CASSPNGQAQETQYF
cdr3_nt: TGTGCCAGCAGCCCAAACGGCCAGGCCCAAGAGACCCAGTACTTC

clone_size: .
d_call: .
j_call: TRBJ2-7
v_call: TRBV5-3
cdr3_aa: CANPREQYF
cdr3_nt: TGTGCCAATCCGCGGGAGCAGTACTTC

clone_size: once
d_call: TRBD1
j_call: TRBJ2-2
v_call: TRBV19
cdr3_aa: CASSIPAGGGTGELFF
cdr3_nt: TGTGCCAGTAGTATACCGGCAGGGGGCGGCACCGGGGAGCTGTTTTTT

clone_size: .
d_call: .
j_call: TRBJ1-6
v_call: TRBV2
cdr3_aa: CASSAAGLANSPLHF
cdr3_nt: TGTGCCAGCAGTGCGGCAGGGCTTGCTAATTCACCCCTCCACTTT

clone_size: few
d_call: TRBD2
j_call: TRBJ2-1
v_call: TRBV19
cdr3_aa: CATKGLAIHNEQFF
cdr3_nt: TGTGCCACCAAGGGACTAGCTATCCACAATGAGCAGTTCTTC

clone_size: .
d_call: .
j_call: TRBJ2-3
v_call: TRBV6-1
cdr3_aa: CASSSGTSTDTQYF
cdr3_nt: TGTGCCAGCAGTTCAGGAACTAGCACAGATACGCAGTATTTT

clone_size: .
d_call: .
j_call: TRBJ1-1
v_call: TRBV15
cdr3_aa: CATSRAGKTFF
cdr3_nt: TGTGCCACCAGCAGAGCCGGGAAGACTTTCTTT

clone_size: few
d_call: .
j_call: TRBJ1-4
v_call: TRBV4-3
cdr3_aa: CASSRKLGGGEKLFF
cdr3_nt: TGCGCCAGCAGCCGTAAATTGGGGGGGGGTGAAAAACTGTTTTTT

clone_size: .
d_call: .
j_call: TRBJ1-2
v_call: TRBV9
cdr3_aa: CASSVEAGRINYGYTF
cdr3_nt: TGTGCCAGCAGCGTAGAGGCAGGGAGGATAAACTATGGCTACACCTTC

clone_size: .
d_call: TRBD1
j_call: TRBJ1-4
v_call: TRBV5-1
cdr3_aa: CASSPGTVATNEKLFF
cdr3_nt: TGCGCCAGCAGCCCCGGGACAGTTGCAACTAATGAAAAACTGTTTTTT

clone_size: .
d_call: TRBD1
j_call: TRBJ1-2
v_call: TRBV10-3
cdr3_aa: CAINGQGAPTAGYTF
cdr3_nt: TGTGCCATCAACGGACAGGGGGCCCCAACGGCTGGCTACACCTTC